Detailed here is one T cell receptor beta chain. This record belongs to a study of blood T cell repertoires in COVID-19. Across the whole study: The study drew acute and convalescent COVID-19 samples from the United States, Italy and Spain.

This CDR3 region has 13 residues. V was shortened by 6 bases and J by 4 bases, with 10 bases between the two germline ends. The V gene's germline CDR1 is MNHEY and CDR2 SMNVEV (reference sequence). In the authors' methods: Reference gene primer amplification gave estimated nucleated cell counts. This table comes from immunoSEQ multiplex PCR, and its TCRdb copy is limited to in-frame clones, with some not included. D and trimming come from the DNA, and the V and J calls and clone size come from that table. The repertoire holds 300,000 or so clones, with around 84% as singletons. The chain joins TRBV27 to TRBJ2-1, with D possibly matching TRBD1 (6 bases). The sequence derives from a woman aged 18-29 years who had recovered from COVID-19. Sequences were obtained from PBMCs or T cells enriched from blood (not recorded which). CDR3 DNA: TGTGCCAGCAGAGCCGGGACATACAATGAGCAGTTCTTC. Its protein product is CASRAGTYNEQFF.